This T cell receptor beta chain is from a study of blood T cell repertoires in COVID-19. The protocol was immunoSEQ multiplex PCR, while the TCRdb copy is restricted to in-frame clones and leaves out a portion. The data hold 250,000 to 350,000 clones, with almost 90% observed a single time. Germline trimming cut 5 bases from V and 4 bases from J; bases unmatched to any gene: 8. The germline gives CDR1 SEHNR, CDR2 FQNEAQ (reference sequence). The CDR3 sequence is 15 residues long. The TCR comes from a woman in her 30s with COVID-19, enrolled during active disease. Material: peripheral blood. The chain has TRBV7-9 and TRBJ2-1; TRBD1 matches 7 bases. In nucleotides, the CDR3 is TGTGCCAGCAGCGCCCCGGGACAGCCATACAATGAGCAGTTCTTC. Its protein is CASSAPGQPYNEQFF.